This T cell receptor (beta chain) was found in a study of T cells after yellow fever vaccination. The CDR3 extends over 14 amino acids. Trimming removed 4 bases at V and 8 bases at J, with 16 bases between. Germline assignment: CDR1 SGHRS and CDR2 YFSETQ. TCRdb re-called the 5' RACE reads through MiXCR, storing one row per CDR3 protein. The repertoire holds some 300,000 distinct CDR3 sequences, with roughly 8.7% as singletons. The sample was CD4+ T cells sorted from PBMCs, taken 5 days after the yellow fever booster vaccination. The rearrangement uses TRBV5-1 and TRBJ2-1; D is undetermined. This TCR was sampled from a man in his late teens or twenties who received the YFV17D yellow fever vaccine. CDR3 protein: CASSARATQDEQFF. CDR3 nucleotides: TGCGCCAGCAGCGCTCGGGCCACCCAGGATGAGCAGTTCTTC.